This passage covers 9 T cell receptor beta chains from one sample sequenced in a study of blood T cell repertoires in COVID-19. TCRdb's table, derived via immunoSEQ multiplex PCR, lists solely in-frame clones and lacks some. The table records about 210,000 clones, approximately 81% of them present only once. Sequenced: PBMCs or T cells enriched from blood (not recorded which). Receptor source: a woman aged 45 to 65 with acute COVID-19.

V gene TRBV11-2 combines with J gene TRBJ2-7; 7 bases map to TRBD1. Germline CDR1 reads SGHAT; CDR2 reads FQNNGV. Losses at the gene ends were 5 bases for V and 3 bases for J; bases not matched to a gene: 10. The CDR3 has 15 residues. CDR3: CASSPRGGFGYEQYF. For the CDR3, the DNA is TGTGCCAGCAGCCCGAGAGGGGGCTTCGGCTACGAGCAGTACTTC.

The rearrangement uses TRBV19 and TRBJ1-5; D not resolved. Looked up from germline, CDR1 is LNHDA and CDR2 is SQIVND (reference sequence). There are 11 residues in the CDR3. V was shortened by 11 bases and J by 2 bases, with 7 bases between the two germline ends. The CDR3 nucleotides read TGTGCCTCGCCGGGCAATCAGCCCCAGCATTTT. This sequence encodes CASPGNQPQHF. Based on the CDR3 plus reference TRBV19 and TRBJ1-5, the full variable domain is DGGITQSPKYLFRKEGQNVTLSCEQNLNHDAMYWYRQDPGQGLRLIYYSQIVNDFQKGDIAEGYSVSREKKESFPLTVTSAQKNPTAFYLCASPGNQPQHFGDGTRLSIL.

The chain employs TRBV7-9 and TRBJ2-1, with D hard to call. This CDR3 comprises 17 residues. The germline gives CDR1 SEHNR, CDR2 FQNEAQ (reference sequence). V lost 3 bases and J lost 3, with 18 bases in between. The chain's CDR3 is CASSFPPVEPGYNEQFF. The CDR3 bases are TGTGCCAGCAGCTTTCCACCCGTGGAACCGGGCTACAATGAGCAGTTCTTC.

The chain carries TRBV30 and TRBJ2-2, with a tentative D call TRBD2 (5 bases). From germline, CDR1 is GTSNPN and CDR2 SVGIG (reference sequence). V lost 0 bases to trimming and J lost 8 bases, with 16 bases between them. This CDR3 region has 15 residues. The CDR3 DNA is TGTGCCTGGAGTGTTTTCTCGCTACAGCGGGGGGAGCTGTTTTTT. Translating gives CAWSVFSLQRGELFF.

The chain couples TRBV29-1 to TRBJ2-1, with 7 bases fitting TRBD1. This CDR3 has 16 amino acids. In germline, CDR1 is SQVTM, CDR2 ANQGSEA. V lost 6 bases and J lost 6; bases outside the gene matches: 17. The CDR3 nucleotides are TGCAGCGTGACCCTGACAGGGTCCGTATGGGTCAATGAGCAGTTCTTC. This sequence encodes CSVTLTGSVWVNEQFF.

The V gene is TRBV7-2, the J gene TRBJ2-1; 13 bases map to TRBD2. This CDR3 has 16 amino acids. Germline V CDR1 and CDR2: SGHTA, FQGNSA. V shed 1 base, J shed 7 bases, and the junction held 4 bases outside the gene matches. CDR3 bases: TGTGCCAGCAGCTTAGATAGGACTAGCGGGAGTAATGAGCAGTTCTTC. Translating gives CASSLDRTSGSNEQFF.

V and J are TRBV5-6 and TRBJ1-1; the D is unclear. The ends were cut back, 0 bases at V and 2 bases at J, with 8 bases in the middle. In germline, CDR1 is SGHDT, CDR2 YYEEEE. CDR3 length equals 14 residues. The CDR3 DNA follows: TGTGCCAGCAGCTTGGACGGGTACAACACTGAAGCTTTCTTT. Translation gives CASSLDGYNTEAFF.

The chain is built from TRBV3-1 (or the pseudogene TRBV3-2) and TRBJ2-3; TRBD2 aligns across 8 bases. CDR1 is LGHDT, CDR2 YNNKEL, per germline (reference sequence). This CDR3 region has 14 residues. After removal of 8 bases from V and 5 bases from J, the junction contained 9 bases not matched to a gene. The CDR3 sequence is CASFGGAEGDTQYF. Here the CDR3 DNA reads TGTGCCAGCTTCGGGGGGGCCGAGGGAGATACGCAGTATTTT.

This clone came up a few times. The chain recombines TRBV24-1 with TRBJ2-7; 10 nucleotides align to TRBD1. Unmatched junction bases numbered 4, after V lost 4 bases and J lost 5 bases. CDR3 length: 14 amino acids. Germline V gene data show CDR1 as KGHDR and CDR2 as SFDVKD. The CDR3 spells CATSEGQGTDEQYF. DNA of the CDR3: TGTGCCACCAGTGAGGGACAGGGGACGGACGAGCAGTACTTC.